The 19 T cell receptor beta chains presented below share a single source sample, sequenced in a study of a mutant IDH1 vaccine in newly diagnosed glioma. Their specific antigens are unknown. Time point noted: week 35, safety follow-up. In the vaccine, a single dose held 300 ug of the mutant IDH1 20-mer peptide, along with topical imiquimod. TCRdb's table, derived via immunoSEQ multiplex PCR, lists solely in-frame clones and lacks some. The data contain around 57,000 clones, around 84% of them singletons. The sample consisted of PBMCs, taken from a glioma patient whose treatment included an IDH1 peptide vaccine. The receptors originated from a man aged 30 to 39 with glioma.

In this sample, this clone turned up a few times. This chain joins TRBV14 and TRBJ2-7; D might be TRBD2 (5 bases). The CDR3 covers 17 residues. V was shortened by 0 bases and J by 4 bases, with 19 bases between the two germline ends. Germline V CDR1 and CDR2: SGHDN, FVKESK. CDR3 nucleotides: TGTGCCAGCAGCCAAGAGGGTGAGGAGGCCGTATGGTACGAGCAGTACTTC. Its translation: CASSQEGEEAVWYEQYF. Filled out from reference TRBV14 and TRBJ2-7, the complete variable domain reads EAGVTQFPSHSVIEKGQTVTLRCDPISGHDNLYWYRRVMGKEIKFLLHFVKESKQDESGMPNNRFLAERTGGTYSTLKVQPAELEDSGVYFCASSQEGEEAVWYEQYFGPGTRLTVT.

The table lists this clone with a count of one. The rearrangement joins TRBV15 to TRBJ1-5; D gene uncertain. The germline V and J ends were trimmed by 1 base and 4 bases, with 8 bases remaining between them. The CDR3 contains 14 residues. Germline loops: CDR1 LNHNV, CDR2 YYDKDF (reference sequence). CDR3 sequence reads: CATSRGIGNQPQHF. CDR3 bases: TGTGCCACCAGCAGAGGGATTGGGAATCAGCCCCAGCATTTT.

V is TRBV5-1 and J is TRBJ1-4, with a tentative D call TRBD1 (5 bases). The V and J ends lost 5 bases and 7 bases respectively, with 18 bases between them. The CDR3 is 15 residues long. Germline-derived CDR1 and CDR2 are SGHRS and YFSETQ. CDR3 loop: CASSPRGEGAEKLFF. Here the CDR3 DNA reads TGCGCCAGCAGTCCCCGGGGCGAAGGGGCTGAAAAACTGTTTTTT.

This rearrangement joins TRBV28 to TRBJ2-7; the match to TRBD2 covers 8 bases. This CDR3 has 16 residues. Germline-derived CDR1 and CDR2 are MDHEN and SYDVKM. Losses at the gene ends were 5 bases for V and 4 bases for J; bases not matched to a gene: 13. This CDR3 reads CASSTGSRGGLYEQYF. The CDR3 DNA sequence: TGTGCCAGCAGTACGGGATCACGGGGGGGCCTTTACGAGCAGTACTTC.

V is TRBV6-5 and J is TRBJ1-5; tentatively, D is TRBD1 (6 bases). The CDR3 extends over 14 amino acids. V was shortened by 7 bases and J by 1 base, with 11 bases between the two germline ends. The germline gives CDR1 MNHEY, CDR2 SVGAGI. The CDR3 reads CASKGRGSNQPQHF. In DNA, the CDR3 is TGTGCCAGCAAGGGGAGGGGGAGCAATCAGCCCCAGCATTTT.

This chain joins TRBV11-2 and TRBJ1-2; D not certain. The V and J ends lost 5 bases and 7 bases respectively, with 5 bases between them. The CDR3 is made up of 10 amino acids. Germline V gives CDR1 SGHAT, CDR2 FQNNGV. Here the CDR3 reads CASSPGGYTF. CDR3 DNA: TGTGCCAGCAGCCCGGGTGGCTACACCTTC.

This rearrangement joins TRBV14 to TRBJ2-3, with 8 bases aligning to TRBD1. The V segment lost 3 bases and the J segment 2 bases; nucleotides outside the gene matches: 10. Germline values: CDR1 SGHDN, CDR2 FVKESK. The CDR3 runs to 17 residues. CDR3 amino acids: CASSHVQGAKNTDTQYF. Here the CDR3 DNA reads TGTGCCAGCAGCCACGTTCAGGGGGCAAAGAACACAGATACGCAGTATTTT.

As to this clone: This sample also contains other DNA sequences that code for the same CDR3. The chain is built from TRBV9 and TRBJ1-1; 7 bases align to TRBD1. The V gene end was trimmed by 3 bases and the J gene end by 1 base; junction bases not matched to a gene: 9. From germline, CDR1 is SGDLS and CDR2 YYNGEE. CDR3 length: 16 residues. CDR3 nucleotides: TGTGCCAGCAGCGCCCTGACAGGGCATCGGAACACTGAAGCTTTCTTT. Its translation is CASSALTGHRNTEAFF.

This clone was detected only once. V and J are TRBV15 and TRBJ2-3, with unresolved D. Per the germline V gene, CDR1 is LNHNV and CDR2 is YYDKDF (reference sequence). V lost 0 bases and J lost 6, with 7 bases in between. The CDR3 loop spans 13 amino acids. The CDR3 is CATSRDLRDTQYF. DNA of the CDR3: TGTGCCACCAGCAGAGATCTGAGGGATACGCAGTATTTT.

This clone was counted once. This chain connects TRBV10-2 to TRBJ1-1; D is undetermined. V was trimmed by 3 bases and J by 4 bases, leaving 15 bases between them. The CDR3 consists of 15 residues. Germline lookup yields CDR1 WSHSY and CDR2 SAAADI. CDR3 protein: CASSDWAGTGTEAFF. The CDR3 DNA reads as TGCGCCAGCAGTGATTGGGCAGGCACGGGCACTGAAGCTTTCTTT.

A note on this clone: One end of the junction is discordant with germline, which a read error may explain. The chain couples TRBV7-2 to TRBJ2-7; D gene ambiguous. The germline gives CDR1 SGHTA, CDR2 FQGNSA. CDR3 size: 14 residues. The CDR3 nucleotides are TGTGCCAGCAGCTTAGTCAAGGGTTCCTTCGAGCAGTACTTC. As protein: CASSLVKGSFEQYF. Supplemented by reference TRBV7-2 and TRBJ2-7, the full variable domain reads GAGVSQSPSNKVTEKGKDVELRCDPISGHTALYWYRQSLGQGLEFLIYFQGNSAPDKSGLPSDRFSAERTGGSVSTLTIQRTQQEDSAVYLCASSLVKGSFEQYFGPGTRLTVT.

V is TRBV7-9 and J is TRBJ1-2; a possible D gene is TRBD1 (6 bases). The V end was cut by 1 base, the J end by 5 bases, with 23 bases between. Germline CDR1 and CDR2: SEHNR and FQNEAQ (reference sequence). The CDR3 consists of 18 residues. The DNA for the CDR3 is TGTGCCAGCAGCTTAGGCATACTCCCGCAGGGGAGGAGGTATGGCTACACCTTC. It codes for CASSLGILPQGRRYGYTF.

The V gene is TRBV7-9, the J gene TRBJ2-7, with no clear D. CDR3 size: 16 residues. V lost 0 bases to trimming and J lost 2 bases, with 14 bases between them. Germline CDR1 reads SEHNR; CDR2 reads FQNEAQ (reference sequence). The CDR3 here is CASSLARTADTYEQYF. The CDR3 DNA reads TGTGCCAGCAGCTTAGCTCGTACCGCCGATACCTACGAGCAGTACTTC.

The chain has TRBV4-2 and TRBJ2-3; D ambiguous. Trimming left V 0 bases short and J 0 bases short, with 13 bases between. The CDR3 covers 17 residues. From germline, CDR1 is LGHNA and CDR2 YNFKEQ. Here the CDR3 reads CASSQDPTSESTDTQYF. In nucleotides, the CDR3 is TGTGCCAGCAGCCAAGATCCCACGAGCGAGAGCACAGATACGCAGTATTTT.

The genes are TRBV28 and TRBJ1-6; 10 nucleotides line up with TRBD1. In germline, CDR1 is MDHEN, CDR2 SYDVKM. This CDR3 has 17 residues. The CDR3 DNA is TGTGTAGTCGGGGGACAGGGGTCACGCTCCTATAATTCACCCCTCCACTTT. Residues: CVVGGQGSRSYNSPLHF.

The chain is built from TRBV7-9 and TRBJ1-4; D uncertain. CDR1 and CDR2 (germline): SEHNR, FQNEAQ (reference sequence). Trimming removed 4 bases at V and 3 bases at J, with 9 bases between. CDR3 length: 14 amino acids. The CDR3 DNA reads TGTGCCAGCAGCTCAGGCGGGGCTAATGAAAAACTGTTTTTT. This translates into CASSSGGANEKLFF.

This rearrangement joins TRBV13 to TRBJ1-2; no definite D call. CDR1 and CDR2 from the germline V gene are PRHDT and FYEKMQ (reference sequence). The germline V and J ends were trimmed by 1 base and 1 base, with 10 bases remaining between them. The CDR3 has 15 residues. CDR3 nucleotides: TGTGCCAGCAGCTTAGAAGGCAGGTTTAACTATGGCTACACCTTC. This gives the protein CASSLEGRFNYGYTF. Looking up the rest from reference TRBV13 and TRBJ1-2 gives the full variable domain: AAGVIQSPRHLIKEKRETATLKCYPIPRHDTVYWYQQGPGQDPQFLISFYEKMQSDKGSIPDRFSAQQFSDYHSELNMSSLELGDSALYFCASSLEGRFNYGYTFGSGTRLTVV.

V gene TRBV10-3 combines with J gene TRBJ2-5; TRBD1 aligns across 10 bases. CDR3 length equals 13 residues. The V gene's germline CDR1 is ENHRY and CDR2 SYGVKD. J was trimmed by 4 bases and V by 10 bases; bases with no gene match: 6. This CDR3 is CATRQGALETQYF. CDR3 DNA: TGTGCCACTCGACAGGGGGCCTTAGAGACCCAGTACTTC.

The chain uses TRBV2 and TRBJ2-7; 8 bases are a match to TRBD1. The CDR3 covers 16 residues. The germline V gene encodes CDR1 SNHLY and CDR2 FYNNEI. V lost 6 bases to trimming and J lost 2 bases; unmatched junction nucleotides: 12. The DNA for the CDR3 is TGTGCCAGCAGCGATACTCGACAGGGGACTCCCTACGAGCAGTACTTC. Its protein product is CASSDTRQGTPYEQYF.